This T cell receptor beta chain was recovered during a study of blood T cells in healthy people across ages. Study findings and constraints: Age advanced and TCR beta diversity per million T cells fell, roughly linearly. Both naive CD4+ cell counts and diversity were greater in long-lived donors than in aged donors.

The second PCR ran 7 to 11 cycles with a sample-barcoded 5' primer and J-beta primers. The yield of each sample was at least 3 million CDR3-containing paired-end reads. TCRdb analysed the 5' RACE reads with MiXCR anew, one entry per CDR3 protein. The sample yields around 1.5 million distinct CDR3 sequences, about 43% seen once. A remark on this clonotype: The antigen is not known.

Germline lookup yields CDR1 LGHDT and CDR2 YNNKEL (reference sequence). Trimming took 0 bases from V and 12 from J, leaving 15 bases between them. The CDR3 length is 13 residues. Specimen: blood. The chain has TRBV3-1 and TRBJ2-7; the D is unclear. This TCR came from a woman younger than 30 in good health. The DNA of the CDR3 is TGTGCCAGCAGCCAAGATCCAGCCTCCTCCAGGTACTTC. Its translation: CASSQDPASSRYF.